One and the same sample provided the 5 T cell receptor beta chains below, sequenced in a study of graft-versus-host responses after intestinal transplantation. What these receptors recognize is not known. Produced via immunoSEQ multiplex PCR; TCRdb's table is partial and in-frame only. This sample carries tens of thousands of clones, about 80% of them seen once, and the ten largest clones take roughly 0.7%. The source was unstimulated CD4+ T cells sorted from spleen or lymph node cells, collected before intestinal transplant. Every receptor here comes from a human donor who received an intestinal transplant.

The chain employs TRBV25-1 and TRBJ2-3; tentatively, D is TRBD2 (5 bases). Germline assignment: CDR1 MGHDK and CDR2 SYGVNS. This CDR3 has 13 amino acids. Trimming stripped 4 bases from V and 3 bases from J, with 8 bases between. This chain's CDR3 is CASSAGVTDTQYF. The CDR3 DNA is TGTGCCAGCAGTGCCGGGGTTACAGATACGCAGTATTTT.

J is TRBJ2-2 and V is TRBV5-6; TRBD1 agrees at 9 bases. After removal of 4 bases from V and 1 base from J, the junction contained 5 bases not matched to a gene. CDR3 length: 16 residues. Germline loops: CDR1 SGHDT, CDR2 YYEEEE. CDR3 residues: CASSRDRALNTGELFF. In DNA, the CDR3 is TGTGCCAGCAGCCGGGACAGGGCGCTGAACACCGGGGAGCTGTTTTTT.

This chain links TRBV4-1 with TRBJ1-1; D not resolved. This CDR3 spans 15 amino acids. The germline V gene has CDR1 MGHRA and CDR2 YSYEKL. V was pared by 0 bases and J by 10 bases, with 18 bases between. The CDR3 sequence: CASSQESRQGQRAFF. For the CDR3, the DNA is TGCGCCAGCAGCCAAGAAAGTCGGCAAGGGCAGAGAGCTTTCTTT.

The rearrangement joins TRBV30 to TRBJ2-5; D not certain. From germline, CDR1 is GTSNPN and CDR2 SVGIG (reference sequence). Trimming removed 2 bases from V and 7 bases from J, with 14 bases in between. The CDR3 has 13 amino acids. The DNA of the CDR3 is TGTGCCTGGAGTTTTTTTCGGACGCCGACCCAGTACTTC. Translation gives CAWSFFRTPTQYF.

This clone was recorded a few times. CDR3 sequence (DNA): TGCGCCAGCAGTTCGGGACTAGCGGGAGGAGAGACCCAGTACTTC. It codes for CASSSGLAGGETQYF. This sequence joins TRBV10-2 and TRBJ2-5; 15 nucleotides align to TRBD2. V was pared by 5 bases and J by 4 bases, with 2 bases of the junction left unmatched. The CDR3 is made up of 15 amino acids. Germline values: CDR1 WSHSY, CDR2 SAAADI.